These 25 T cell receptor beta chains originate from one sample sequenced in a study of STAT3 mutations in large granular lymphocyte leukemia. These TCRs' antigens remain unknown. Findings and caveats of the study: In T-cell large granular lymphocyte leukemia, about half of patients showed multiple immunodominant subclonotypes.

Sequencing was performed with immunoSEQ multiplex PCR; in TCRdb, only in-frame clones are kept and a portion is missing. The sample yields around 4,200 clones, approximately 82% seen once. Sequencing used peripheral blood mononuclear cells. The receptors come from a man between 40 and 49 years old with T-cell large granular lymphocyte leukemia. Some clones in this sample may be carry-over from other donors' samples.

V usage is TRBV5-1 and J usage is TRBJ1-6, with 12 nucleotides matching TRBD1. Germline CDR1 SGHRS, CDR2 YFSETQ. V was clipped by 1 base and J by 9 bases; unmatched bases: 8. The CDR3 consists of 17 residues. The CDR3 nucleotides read TGCGCCAGCAGCTTGAGGGGACAGGGGGCTTCAAGTTCACCCCTCCACTTT. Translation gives CASSLRGQGASSSPLHF.

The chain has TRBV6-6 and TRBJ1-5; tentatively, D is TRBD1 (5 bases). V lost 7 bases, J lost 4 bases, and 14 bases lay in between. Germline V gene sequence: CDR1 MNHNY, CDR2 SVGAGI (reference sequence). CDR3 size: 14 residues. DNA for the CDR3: TGTGCCAGCACGCTTTCCGGGGGGAATCAGCCCCAGCATTTT. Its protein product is CASTLSGGNQPQHF.

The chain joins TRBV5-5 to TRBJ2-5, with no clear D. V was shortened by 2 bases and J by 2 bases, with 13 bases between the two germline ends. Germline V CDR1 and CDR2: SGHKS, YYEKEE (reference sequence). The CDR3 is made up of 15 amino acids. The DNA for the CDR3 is TGTGCCAGCAGCTTTTCGGGCAGCCCTCAAGAGACCCAGTACTTC. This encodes CASSFSGSPQETQYF.

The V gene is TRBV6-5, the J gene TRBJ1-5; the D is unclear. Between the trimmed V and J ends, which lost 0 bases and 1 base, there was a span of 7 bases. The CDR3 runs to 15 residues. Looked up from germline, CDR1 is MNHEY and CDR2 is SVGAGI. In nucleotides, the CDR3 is TGTGCCAGCAGTTACTCGTCGGCCAGCAATCAGCCCCAGCATTTT. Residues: CASSYSSASNQPQHF.

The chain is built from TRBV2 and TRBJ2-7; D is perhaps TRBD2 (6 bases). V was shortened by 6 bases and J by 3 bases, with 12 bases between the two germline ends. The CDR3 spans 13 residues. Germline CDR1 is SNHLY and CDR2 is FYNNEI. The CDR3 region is CASRGTFNYEQYF. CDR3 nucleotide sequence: TGTGCCAGCAGAGGGACTTTTAACTACGAGCAGTACTTC.

The CDR3 nucleotides read TGTGCCAGTAGTAATTATAGGGGGTGGGGAATGAACACTGAAGCTTTCTTT. Its translation is CASSNYRGWGMNTEAFF. The chain couples TRBV19 to TRBJ1-1, with D possibly TRBD1 on 6 matching bases. The V end lost 4 bases, the J end lost 0 bases, and 18 bases lay between the germline ends. This CDR3 contains 17 residues. The germline gives CDR1 LNHDA, CDR2 SQIVND (reference sequence).

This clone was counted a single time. Written as DNA, the CDR3 is TGTGCCAGCTCACCACCTTACCCGGGGGGGCTGATGGGCTACACCTTC. Translated: CASSPPYPGGLMGYTF. The V and J genes are TRBV18 and TRBJ1-2, with D possibly being TRBD1 (6 bases). This CDR3 has 16 amino acids. CDR1 is KGHSH, CDR2 LQKENI, per germline. V was cut by 0 bases and J by 8 bases, with 19 bases left in between. Variable domain in full (rest from reference TRBV18 and TRBJ1-2): NAGVMQNPRHLVRRRGQEARLRCSPMKGHSHVYWYRQLPEEGLKFMVYLQKENIIDESGMPKERFSAEFPKEGPSILRIQQVVRGDSAAYFCASSPPYPGGLMGYTFGSGTRLTVV.

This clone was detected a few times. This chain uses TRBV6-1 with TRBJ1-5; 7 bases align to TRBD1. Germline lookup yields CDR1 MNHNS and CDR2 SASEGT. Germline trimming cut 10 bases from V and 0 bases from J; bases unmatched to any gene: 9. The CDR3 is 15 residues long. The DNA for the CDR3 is TGTGCCATCGACAGGGAAGGGTATAGCAATCAGCCCCAGCATTTT. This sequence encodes CAIDREGYSNQPQHF.

The CDR3 nucleotides are TGTGCCAGCAGCCAAGTATTGGGCTATGGCTACACCTTC. Amino acids: CASSQVLGYGYTF. The chain couples TRBV14 to TRBJ1-2; D not certain. The CDR3 covers 13 residues. Trimming removed 1 base from V and 4 bases from J, with 7 bases in between. Germline values: CDR1 SGHDN, CDR2 FVKESK.

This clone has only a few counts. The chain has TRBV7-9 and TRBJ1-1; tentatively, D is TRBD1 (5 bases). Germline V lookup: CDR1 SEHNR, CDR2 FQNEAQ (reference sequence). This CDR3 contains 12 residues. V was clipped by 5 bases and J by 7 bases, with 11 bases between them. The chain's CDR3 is CASSQQVNEAFF. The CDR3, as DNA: TGTGCCAGCAGCCAACAGGTAAATGAAGCTTTCTTT.

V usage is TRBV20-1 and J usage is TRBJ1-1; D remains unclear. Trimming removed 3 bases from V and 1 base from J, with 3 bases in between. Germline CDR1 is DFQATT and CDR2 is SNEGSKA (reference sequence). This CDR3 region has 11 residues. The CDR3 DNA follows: TGCAGTGCTAGGCCGAACACTGAAGCTTTCTTT. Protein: CSARPNTEAFF.

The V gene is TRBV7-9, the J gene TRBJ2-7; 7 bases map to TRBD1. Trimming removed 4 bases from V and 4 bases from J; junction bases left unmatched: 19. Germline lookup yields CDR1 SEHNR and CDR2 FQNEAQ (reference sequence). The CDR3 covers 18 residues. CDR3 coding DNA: TGTGCCAGCAGCTCCGGGACAGTGATTACATCCTCTTCGTACGAGCAGTACTTC. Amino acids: CASSSGTVITSSSYEQYF.

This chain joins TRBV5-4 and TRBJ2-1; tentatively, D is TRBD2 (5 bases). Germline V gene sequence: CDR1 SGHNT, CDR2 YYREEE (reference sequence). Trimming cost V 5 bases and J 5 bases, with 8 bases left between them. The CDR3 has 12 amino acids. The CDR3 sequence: CASSNGDNEQFF. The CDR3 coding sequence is TGTGCCAGCAGTAACGGGGACAATGAGCAGTTCTTC.

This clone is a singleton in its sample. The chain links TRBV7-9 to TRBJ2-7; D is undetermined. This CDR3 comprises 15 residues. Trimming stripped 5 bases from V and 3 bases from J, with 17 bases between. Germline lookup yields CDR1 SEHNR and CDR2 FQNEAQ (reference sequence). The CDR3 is CASSQDPTSVYEQYF. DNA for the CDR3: TGTGCCAGCAGCCAAGACCCAACATCTGTCTACGAGCAGTACTTC. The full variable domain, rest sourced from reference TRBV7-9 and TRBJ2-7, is DTGVSQNPRHKITKRGQNVTFRCDPISEHNRLYWYRQTLGQGPEFLTYFQNEAQLEKSRLLSDRFSAERPKGSFSTLEIQRTEQGDSAMYLCASSQDPTSVYEQYFGPGTRLTVT.

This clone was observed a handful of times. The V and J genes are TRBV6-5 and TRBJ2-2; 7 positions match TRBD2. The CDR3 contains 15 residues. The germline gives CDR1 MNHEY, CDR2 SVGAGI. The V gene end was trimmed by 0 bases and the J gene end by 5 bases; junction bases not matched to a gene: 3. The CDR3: CASSYSGLRTGELFF. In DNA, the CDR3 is TGTGCCAGCAGTTACTCGGGACTAAGAACCGGGGAGCTGTTTTTT.

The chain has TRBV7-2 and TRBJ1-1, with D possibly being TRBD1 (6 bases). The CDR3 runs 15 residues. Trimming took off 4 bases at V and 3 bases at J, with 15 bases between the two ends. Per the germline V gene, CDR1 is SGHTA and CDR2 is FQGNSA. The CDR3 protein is CASSYLGQLYTEAFF. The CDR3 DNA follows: TGTGCCAGCAGCTACCTAGGACAGCTTTACACTGAAGCTTTCTTT.

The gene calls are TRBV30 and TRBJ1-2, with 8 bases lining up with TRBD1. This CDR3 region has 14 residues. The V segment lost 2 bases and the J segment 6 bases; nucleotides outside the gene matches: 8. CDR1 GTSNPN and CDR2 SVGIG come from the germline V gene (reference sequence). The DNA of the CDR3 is TGTGCCTGGAGTCCGATAACAGGGGGAGATGGCTACACCTTC. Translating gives CAWSPITGGDGYTF.

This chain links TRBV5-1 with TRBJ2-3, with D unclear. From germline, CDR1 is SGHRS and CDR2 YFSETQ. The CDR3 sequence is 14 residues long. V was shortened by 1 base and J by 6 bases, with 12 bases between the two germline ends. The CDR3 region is CASSLRYSQDTQYF. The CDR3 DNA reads TGCGCCAGCAGCTTGAGGTACTCTCAGGATACGCAGTATTTT.

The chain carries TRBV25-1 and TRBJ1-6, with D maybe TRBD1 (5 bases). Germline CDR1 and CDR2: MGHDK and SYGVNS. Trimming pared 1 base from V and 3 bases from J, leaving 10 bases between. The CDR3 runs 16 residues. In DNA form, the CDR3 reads TGTGCCAGCAGTGAATGGGCACAGGACTATAATTCACCCCTCCACTTT. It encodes CASSEWAQDYNSPLHF.

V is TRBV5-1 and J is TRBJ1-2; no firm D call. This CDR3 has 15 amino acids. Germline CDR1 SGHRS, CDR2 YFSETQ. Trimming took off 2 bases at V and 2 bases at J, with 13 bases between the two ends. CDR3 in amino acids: CASSFQPEQNYGYTF. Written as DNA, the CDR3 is TGCGCCAGCAGCTTCCAGCCAGAGCAAAACTATGGCTACACCTTC.

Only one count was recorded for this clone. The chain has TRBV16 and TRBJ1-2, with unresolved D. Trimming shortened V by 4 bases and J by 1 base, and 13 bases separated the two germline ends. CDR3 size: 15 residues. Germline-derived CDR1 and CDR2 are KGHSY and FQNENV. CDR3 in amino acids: CASSLGMNLNYGYTF. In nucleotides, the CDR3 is TGTGCCAGCAGCCTAGGGATGAACCTTAACTATGGCTACACCTTC.

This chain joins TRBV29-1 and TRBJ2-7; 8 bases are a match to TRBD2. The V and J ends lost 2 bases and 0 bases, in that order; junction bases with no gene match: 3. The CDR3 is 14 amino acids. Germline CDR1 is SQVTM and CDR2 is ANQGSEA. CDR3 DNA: TGCAGCGTTGAATCGGGGGGGAGCTCCTACGAGCAGTACTTC. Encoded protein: CSVESGGSSYEQYF.

The CDR3 region has the DNA TGTGCCTGGAGTTCACAGGGGTTGCAAGAGACCCAGTACTTC. Amino acids: CAWSSQGLQETQYF. The chain combines TRBV30 with TRBJ2-5; the match to TRBD1 covers 7 bases. V lost 2 bases and J lost 2; bases outside the gene matches: 5. Per germline, CDR1 GTSNPN and CDR2 SVGIG (reference sequence). The CDR3 has 14 amino acids.

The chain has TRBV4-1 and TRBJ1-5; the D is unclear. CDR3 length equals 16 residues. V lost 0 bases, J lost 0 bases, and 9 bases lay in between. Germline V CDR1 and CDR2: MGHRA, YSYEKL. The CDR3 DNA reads TGCGCCAGCAGCCAAGATAAACTTAATAGCAATCAGCCCCAGCATTTT. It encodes CASSQDKLNSNQPQHF.

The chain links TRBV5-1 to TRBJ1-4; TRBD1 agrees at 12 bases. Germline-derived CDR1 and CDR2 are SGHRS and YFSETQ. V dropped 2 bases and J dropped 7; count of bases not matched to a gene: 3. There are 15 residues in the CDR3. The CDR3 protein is CASSFGTGGLEKLFF. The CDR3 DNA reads TGCGCCAGCAGCTTTGGGACAGGGGGCCTTGAAAAACTGTTTTTT.